The 5 T cell receptor beta chains given below trace back to one sample, sequenced in a study of blood T cell repertoires in COVID-19. Method: immunoSEQ multiplex PCR; TCRdb's copy keeps in-frame clones and lacks some. This sample carries some 250,000 clones, approximately 80% of them seen once, and the ten largest clones take just under 3%. Sequences were obtained from peripheral blood. The receptors were sampled from a woman aged 60-70 years with active or convalescent COVID-19.

V is TRBV10-3 and J is TRBJ2-2, with 7 bases aligning to TRBD1. This CDR3 is 14 amino acids long. With V trimmed by 6 bases and J by 8 bases, 9 bases remained unmatched. The germline gives CDR1 ENHRY, CDR2 SYGVKD. CDR3: CAIRSDRVEGELFF. DNA of the CDR3: TGTGCCATCAGAAGTGACAGGGTAGAAGGGGAGCTGTTTTTT.

V is TRBV15 and J is TRBJ2-1, with 7 positions matching TRBD2. J lost 0 bases, V lost 4 bases, and 9 bases had no gene match. The CDR3 totals 17 residues. Germline V gene lookup returns CDR1 LNHNV and CDR2 YYDKDF (reference sequence). The CDR3 nucleotides are TGTGCCACCAGCACGACGGCGGGGGTCCCCTCCTACAATGAGCAGTTCTTC. Its translation: CATSTTAGVPSYNEQFF.

J is TRBJ1-2 and V is TRBV2, with TRBD1 matching 11 bases. The V gene's germline CDR1 is SNHLY and CDR2 FYNNEI. The CDR3 has 13 amino acids. V gave up 7 bases and J gave up 7 bases; unmatched junction bases: 5. This CDR3 reads CASTGQGERGYTF. CDR3 sequence (DNA): TGTGCCAGCACGGGACAGGGGGAGCGTGGCTACACCTTC.

J is TRBJ2-7 and V is TRBV7-9; no firm D call. The V end lost 5 bases, the J end lost 3 bases, and 23 bases lay between the germline ends. This CDR3 is built from 17 residues. CDR1 SEHNR and CDR2 FQNEAQ come from the germline V gene (reference sequence). As DNA, the CDR3 is TGTGCCAGCAGCCCATTCCGCGGCACGGGTAAGGACTACGAGCAGTACTTC. As protein: CASSPFRGTGKDYEQYF.

The genes are TRBV19 and TRBJ2-7; 8 bases line up with TRBD1. Germline lookup yields CDR1 LNHDA and CDR2 SQIVND (reference sequence). J was trimmed by 1 base and V by 7 bases; bases with no gene match: 6. CDR3 length: 14 amino acids. The CDR3 here is CASTDRAESYEQYF. DNA for the CDR3: TGTGCCAGTACGGACAGGGCAGAGTCCTACGAGCAGTACTTC.